Each of the 7 T cell receptor beta chains below was sequenced from the same sample in a study of vaccination effects on CD4 cells after COVID-19. It was after 10 days of culture that CD4+ T cells were isolated. It was two doses of either the BNT162b2 or mRNA-1273 vaccine that participants received. Which antigens these TCRs recognize remains unknown. Repertoires were generated with immunoSEQ multiplex PCR, while TCRdb's copy carries only in-frame clones and drops some. Among fewer than 35,000 clones listed, about 67% were seen once. The sample consisted of CD4+ T cells from PBMCs cultured without peptide, taken after COVID-19 vaccination. All receptors come from a human donor who received a COVID-19 vaccine.

The chain carries TRBV7-8 and TRBJ2-3, with 8 bases aligning to TRBD2. The trim removed 5 bases at V and 2 bases at J, leaving 15 bases unmatched. Germline CDR1 SGHVS, CDR2 FQNEAQ. This CDR3 has 18 residues. The CDR3 is CASSLDVRLAFSTDTQYF. CDR3 coding DNA: TGTGCCAGCAGCCTTGACGTAAGACTAGCGTTTTCCACAGATACGCAGTATTTT.

This clone was seen only once. The chain links TRBV5-1 to TRBJ2-7, with TRBD1 matching over 11 bases. The CDR3 spans 14 residues. The germline gives CDR1 SGHRS, CDR2 YFSETQ. V trimming: 5 bases; J trimming: 2 bases; junction bases outside the gene matches: 3. The CDR3 sequence is CASSGQGAPYEQYF. The CDR3 region has the DNA TGCGCCAGCAGTGGACAGGGGGCTCCCTACGAGCAGTACTTC.

The V and J genes are TRBV5-1 and TRBJ1-1; the D is unclear. The CDR3 length is 13 residues. From germline, CDR1 is SGHRS and CDR2 YFSETQ. V was trimmed by 4 bases and J by 4 bases, leaving 11 bases between them. The CDR3 DNA reads as TGCGCCAGCAGCCCTGGTGTGGGCACTGAAGCTTTCTTT. It translates to CASSPGVGTEAFF.

This clone was detected once. This chain connects TRBV5-4 to TRBJ2-3; 8 bases map to TRBD1. The J segment lost 4 bases and the V segment lost 3 bases, leaving 4 bases of the junction unmatched. The CDR3 runs 14 residues. Germline CDR1 and CDR2: SGHNT and YYREEE (reference sequence). The DNA for the CDR3 is TGTGCCAGCAGCTGGACAGGGTTTGCAGATACGCAGTATTTT. It specifies CASSWTGFADTQYF.

This clone was found once. The rearrangement links TRBV27 to TRBJ1-6; 7 nucleotides line up with TRBD1. The CDR3 is 14 residues long. Germline V gives CDR1 MNHEY, CDR2 SMNVEV (reference sequence). The ends lost 5 bases at V and 8 bases at J; junction bases unmatched: 6. Here the CDR3 reads CASSPGQIYSPLHF. In DNA form, the CDR3 reads TGTGCCAGCAGTCCGGGACAGATTTATTCACCCCTCCACTTT.

The chain is built from TRBV5-1 and TRBJ2-3; 11 nucleotides align to TRBD2. The germline V gene encodes CDR1 SGHRS and CDR2 YFSETQ. With 4 bases clipped from V and 1 base from J, the junction kept 5 bases outside the gene matches. The CDR3 spans 16 residues. The CDR3 region has the DNA TGCGCCAGCAGCACCGTAGCGGGGGGGGGCACAGATACGCAGTATTTT. This codes for CASSTVAGGGTDTQYF.

This clone was seen more than once but under ten times. This chain uses TRBV2 with TRBJ1-6; 8 bases align to TRBD1. Germline CDR1 SNHLY, CDR2 FYNNEI. The CDR3 length is 15 residues. V dropped 3 bases and J dropped 5; count of bases not matched to a gene: 3. CDR3 region: CASSDQGADNSPLHF. The CDR3 DNA reads TGTGCCAGCAGTGATCAGGGGGCGGATAATTCACCCCTCCACTTT. The variable domain in full, with the rest retrieved from reference TRBV2 and TRBJ1-6, is EPEVTQTPSHQVTQMGQEVILRCVPISNHLYFYWYRQILGQKVEFLVSFYNNEISEKSEIFDDQFSVERPDGSNFTLKIRSTKLEDSAMYFCASSDQGADNSPLHFGNGTRLTVT.